This TCR beta chain was sequenced for a study of blood T cells in healthy people across ages. For the second PCR, which ran for about 6 to 11 cycles, a sample-barcoded 5' primer and a J-beta primer mix were used. Via MiXCR, TCRdb re-called the 5' RACE reads, giving one row per CDR3 protein. The sample holds under 1,100,000 distinct CDR3 sequences, roughly 24% seen once. This clonotype came up a few times. This CDR3 spans 16 amino acids. V was trimmed by 3 bases and J by 2 bases, leaving 17 bases between them. Germline CDR1 is SGDLS and CDR2 is YYNGEE. These same records also appear under a second study, on T cells of mothers and their children.

This chain connects TRBV9 to TRBJ2-5; weak D call: TRBD1 (5 bases). The receptor was derived from a girl aged 2-10 years in good health. The sample consisted of blood. The CDR3 nucleotides read TGTGCCAGCAGCGCATTGCAAGGGGCAAGTCAAGAGACCCAGTACTTC. Translation gives CASSALQGASQETQYF.